The 3 T cell receptor beta chains in this list originate from one sample, sequenced in a study of spatial heterogeneity in lung cancer. TCRdb reanalysed the 5' RACE reads using MiXCR and keeps one entry per CDR3 protein. The data show roughly 120,000 distinct CDR3 sequences, more than 10% seen once. Time point in this sample: blood at routine non-recurrence follow-up after resection. Whole RNA was taken from tumor, nontumor lung or frozen PBMC; it was then sequenced unsorted. The sample in question was PBMCs, obtained at follow-up. Receptors were obtained from a male donor with early-stage non-small cell lung cancer.

This clonotype has ten or more counts. The chain couples TRBV6-2 or TRBV6-3 to TRBJ2-2; 7 bases match TRBD2. The germline V gene has CDR1 MNHEY and CDR2 SVGEGT. This CDR3 is 15 amino acids long. The V gene end was trimmed by 4 bases and the J gene end by 5 bases; junction bases not matched to a gene: 7. CDR3 coding DNA: TGTGCCAGCAGTTCCGGGACTATTAGGACCGGGGAGCTGTTTTTT. Translated, it gives CASSSGTIRTGELFF.

V is TRBV5-1 and J is TRBJ2-1; tentatively, D is TRBD1 or TRBD2 (5 bases each). CDR3 size: 14 residues. Looked up from germline, CDR1 is SGHRS and CDR2 is YFSETQ. V lost 7 bases and J 3 bases, leaving 14 bases between the germline ends. CDR3 in amino acids: CASGPGRGYNEQFF. In DNA, the CDR3 is TGCGCCAGCGGGCCGGGACGGGGCTACAATGAGCAGTTCTTC.

This clonotype has at least ten counts. The genes are TRBV7-9 and TRBJ2-7, with D possibly being TRBD1 (6 bases). The V end lost 5 bases, the J end lost 5 bases, and 13 bases lay between the germline ends. The CDR3 runs to 13 residues. Germline lookup yields CDR1 SEHNR and CDR2 FQNEAQ (reference sequence). The CDR3 spells CASSRDTGHEQYF. The CDR3 DNA is TGTGCCAGCAGCCGGGACACGGGCCACGAGCAGTACTTC.